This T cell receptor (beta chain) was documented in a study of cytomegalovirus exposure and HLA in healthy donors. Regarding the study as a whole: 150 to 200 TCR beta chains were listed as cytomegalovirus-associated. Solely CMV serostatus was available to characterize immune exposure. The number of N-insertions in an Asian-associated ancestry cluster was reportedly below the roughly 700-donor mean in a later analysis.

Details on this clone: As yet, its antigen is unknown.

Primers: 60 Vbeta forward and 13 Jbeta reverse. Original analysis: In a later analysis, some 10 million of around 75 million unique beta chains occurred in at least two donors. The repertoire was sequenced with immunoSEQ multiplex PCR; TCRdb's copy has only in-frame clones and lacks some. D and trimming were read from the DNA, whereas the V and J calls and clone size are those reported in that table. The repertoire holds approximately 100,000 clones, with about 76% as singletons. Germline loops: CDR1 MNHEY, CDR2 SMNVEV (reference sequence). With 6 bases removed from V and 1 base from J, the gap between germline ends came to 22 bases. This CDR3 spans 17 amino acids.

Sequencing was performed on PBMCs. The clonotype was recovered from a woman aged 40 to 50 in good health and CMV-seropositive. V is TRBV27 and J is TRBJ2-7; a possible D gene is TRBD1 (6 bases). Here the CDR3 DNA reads TGTGCCAGCAGAAGGGGGAGTGGGGTAGCCGGATCCTACGAGCAGTACTTC. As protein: CASRRGSGVAGSYEQYF.